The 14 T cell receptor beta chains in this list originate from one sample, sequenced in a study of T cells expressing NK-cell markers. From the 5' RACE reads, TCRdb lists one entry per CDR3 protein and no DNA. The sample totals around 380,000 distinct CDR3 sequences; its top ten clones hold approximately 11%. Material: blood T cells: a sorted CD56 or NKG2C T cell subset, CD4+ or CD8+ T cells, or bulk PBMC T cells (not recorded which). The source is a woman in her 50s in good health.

The chain's CDR3 is CASSARGAEQYF. V gene TRBV5-1 combines with J gene TRBJ2-7; TCRdb's D call, TRBD1, is unchecked because there is no DNA. The CDR3 contains 12 residues. Germline CDR1 reads SGHRS; CDR2 reads YFSETQ.

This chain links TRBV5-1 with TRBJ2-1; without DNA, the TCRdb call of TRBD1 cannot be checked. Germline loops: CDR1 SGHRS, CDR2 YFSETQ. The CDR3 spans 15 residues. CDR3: CASSSGYGGRNEQFF.

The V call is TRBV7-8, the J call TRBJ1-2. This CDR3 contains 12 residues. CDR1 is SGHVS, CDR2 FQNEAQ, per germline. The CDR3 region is CASSLVSSGYTF.

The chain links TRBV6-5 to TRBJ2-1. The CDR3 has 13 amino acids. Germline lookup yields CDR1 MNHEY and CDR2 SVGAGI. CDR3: CASSYSGDNEQFF.

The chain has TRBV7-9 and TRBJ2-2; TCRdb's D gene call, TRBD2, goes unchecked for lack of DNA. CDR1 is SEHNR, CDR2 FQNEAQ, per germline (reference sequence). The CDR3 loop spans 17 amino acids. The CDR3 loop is CASSLSRLAGGTGELFF.

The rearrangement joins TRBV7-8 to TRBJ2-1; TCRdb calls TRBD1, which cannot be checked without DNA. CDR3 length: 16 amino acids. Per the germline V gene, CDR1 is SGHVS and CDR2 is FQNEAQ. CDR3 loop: CASSLAAGSLYNEQFF.

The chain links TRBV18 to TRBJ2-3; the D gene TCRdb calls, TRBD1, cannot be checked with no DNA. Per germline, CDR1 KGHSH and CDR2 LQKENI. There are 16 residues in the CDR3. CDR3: CASSSLGGARTDTQYF.

CDR3 region: CASSVDPAGGHLDTQYF. The genes are TRBV9 and TRBJ2-3; absent DNA, TCRdb's TRBD2 call cannot be checked. The CDR3 covers 17 residues. Per the germline V gene, CDR1 is SGDLS and CDR2 is YYNGEE.

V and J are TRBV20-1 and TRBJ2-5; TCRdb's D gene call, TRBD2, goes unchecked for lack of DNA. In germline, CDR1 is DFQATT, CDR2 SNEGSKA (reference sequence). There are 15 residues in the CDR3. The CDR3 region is CSATGRGSGQETQYF.

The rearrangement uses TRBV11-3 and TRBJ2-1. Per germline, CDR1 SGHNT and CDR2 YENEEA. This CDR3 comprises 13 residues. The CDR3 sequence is CASSLMTTDEQFF.

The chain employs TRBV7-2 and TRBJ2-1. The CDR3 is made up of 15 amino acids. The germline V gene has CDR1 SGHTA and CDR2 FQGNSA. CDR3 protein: CASSLGNSPYNEQFF.

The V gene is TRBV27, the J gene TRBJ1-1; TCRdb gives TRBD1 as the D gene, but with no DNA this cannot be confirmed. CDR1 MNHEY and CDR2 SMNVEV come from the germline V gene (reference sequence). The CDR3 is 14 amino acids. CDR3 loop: CASSLLDSATEAFF.

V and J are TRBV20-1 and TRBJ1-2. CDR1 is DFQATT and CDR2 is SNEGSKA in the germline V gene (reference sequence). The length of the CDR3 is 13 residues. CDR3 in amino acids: CSAPSPARYGYTF.

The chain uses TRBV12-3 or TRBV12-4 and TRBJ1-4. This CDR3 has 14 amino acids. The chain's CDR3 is CASSPSQTNEKLFF.